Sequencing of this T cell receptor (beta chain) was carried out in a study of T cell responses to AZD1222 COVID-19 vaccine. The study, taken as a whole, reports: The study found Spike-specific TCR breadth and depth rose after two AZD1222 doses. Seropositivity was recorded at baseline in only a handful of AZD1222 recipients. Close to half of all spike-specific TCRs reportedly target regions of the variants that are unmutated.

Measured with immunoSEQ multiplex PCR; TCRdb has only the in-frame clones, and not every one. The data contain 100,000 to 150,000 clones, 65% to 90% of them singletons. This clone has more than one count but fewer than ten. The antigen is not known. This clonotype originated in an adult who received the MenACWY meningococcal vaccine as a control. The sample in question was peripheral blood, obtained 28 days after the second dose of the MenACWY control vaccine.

The CDR3 DNA reads as TGCGCCAGCAGCCCACGGACAGGGTACAATGAGCAGTTCTTC. Translation: CASSPRTGYNEQFF. The chain has TRBV4-1 and TRBJ2-1; 8 nucleotides align to TRBD1. Germline CDR1 reads MGHRA; CDR2 reads YSYEKL. The CDR3 has 14 amino acids. V was clipped by 4 bases and J by 4 bases; unmatched bases: 3.